The clone carrying this TCR beta chain showed up many times. Its antigen remains unidentified. The CDR3 runs 14 residues. V lost 6 bases and J lost 1, with 14 bases in between. Germline V gives CDR1 DFQATT, CDR2 SNEGSKA (reference sequence). Findings and caveats of the study: Tumor Treg TCRs overlapped most with tumor naive CD4+ cells. Tumor memory CD4+ T cell TCR gene usage was found to cluster with blood and lymph node memory CD4+ cells and with lymph node naive CD4+ cells.

Semi-nested PCR with Nested Universal Primer A followed constant-region reverse priming of full-length variable regions. MiXCR was run by TCRdb on the 5' RACE reads, yielding one entry per CDR3 protein. This sample has about 8,900 distinct CDR3 sequences; around 28% occur once, and the top ten carry roughly 4.4%. Naive CD4+ T cells were purified with Tregs depleted by CD25. The chain has TRBV20-1 and TRBJ2-3; D perhaps matches TRBD2 (6 bases). Sequencing was done on a sample of naive CD4+ T cells sorted from a lymph node. Subset defined: naive CD4+ T cells, CD4+CD45RA+CD25-. This clonotype was sampled from a female donor with breast cancer. Here the CDR3 reads CSACGPSGTDTQYF. DNA for the CDR3: TGCAGTGCGTGTGGACCTAGCGGCACAGATACGCAGTATTTT.